A selection of T cell receptor beta chains follows, all from one sample in a study of control samples from healthy donors and cancer patients. The repertoire was sequenced with immunoSEQ multiplex PCR; TCRdb's copy has only in-frame clones and lacks some. Found here are roughly 170,000 clones, 80% to 90% of them singletons; the top ten hold over 4%. The specimen was blood. These receptors all stem from a woman aged 25 to 39 in good health. The CDR3 runs from the conserved cysteine through the conserved F or W. A D gene is named only where the DNA matches it firmly. The listing skips clone size in some rows; elsewhere it reads once, few, many or a size class.

clone_size | j_call | cdr3_length | v_call | d_call | cdr3_aa | cdr3_nt
. | TRBJ1-1 | 15 | TRBV19 | . | CASSSTPGGNTEAFF | TGTGCCAGTAGTAGTACCCCCGGGGGGAACACTGAAGCTTTCTTT
. | TRBJ2-5 | 11 | TRBV3-1/TRBV3-2 | . | CASSQTETQYF | TGTGCCAGCAGCCAGACAGAGACCCAGTACTTC
. | TRBJ2-5 | 17 | TRBV24-1 | . | CATSATPAVQVQETQYF | TGTGCCACCAGTGCCACCCCCGCAGTGCAGGTCCAAGAGACCCAGTACTTC
. | TRBJ2-5 | 11 | TRBV5-1 | . | CASRAGETQYF | TGCGCCAGCAGGGCGGGGGAGACCCAGTACTTC
once | TRBJ1-2 | 12 | TRBV10-3 | . | CAISYGNYGYTF | TGTGCCATCAGTTACGGAAACTATGGCTACACCTTC
. | TRBJ1-3 | 16 | TRBV24-1 | TRBD1 | CATSDSGTGVGNTIYF | TGTGCCACCAGTGATTCGGGCACAGGGGTCGGAAACACCATATATTTT
. | TRBJ2-3 | 13 | TRBV29-1 | . | CSVSGARTDTQYF | TGCAGCGTTTCGGGGGCAAGGACAGATACGCAGTATTTT
few | TRBJ1-2 | 15 | TRBV4-1 | TRBD1 | CASSTRDSANYGYTF | TGCGCCAGCAGCACCCGGGACAGCGCTAACTATGGCTACACCTTC
. | TRBJ1-1 | 15 | TRBV5-1 | . | CASRYGGVLNTEAFF | TGCGCCAGCAGGTACGGAGGGGTACTGAACACTGAAGCTTTCTTT
. | TRBJ2-3 | 16 | TRBV5-1 | TRBD2 | CASSLLAGGYTDTQYF | TGCGCCAGCAGTTTACTAGCGGGGGGTTACACAGATACGCAGTATTTT
. | TRBJ2-2 | 13 | TRBV27 | . | CASSSKNTGELFF | TGTGCCAGCAGTTCTAAGAACACCGGGGAGCTGTTTTTT
. | TRBJ2-6 | 19 | TRBV5-1 | . | CASSSPKRQADDGANVLTF | TGCGCCAGCAGCTCCCCGAAACGACAGGCGGACGATGGGGCCAACGTCCTGACTTTC
once | TRBJ1-5 | 14 | TRBV6-1 | . | CASSEGGGNQPQHF | TGTGCCAGCAGTGAAGGGGGGGGGAATCAGCCCCAGCATTTT